The present T cell receptor (beta chain) was sequenced within a study of shared clonotypes between healthy human individuals. Approximately 220 ng DNA, 30,000 or so T cell genomes, went into each sorted-subset replicate PCR. The data were produced by immunoSEQ multiplex PCR, yet TCRdb's version contains in-frame clones alone and is incomplete. The sample consists of about 2 million clones, approximately 95% of them appearing once. Looked up from germline, CDR1 is MNHNY and CDR2 is SVGAGI (reference sequence). The CDR3 is 14 amino acids. The V and J ends lost 2 bases and 4 bases respectively, with 8 bases between them. Only Caucasian adults living in Nashville, Tennessee served as donors. This clone was seen a single time. The antigen is not known. General study results and limits: Shared clonotypes: 4.5% to 5% naive CD4, 3.5% to 4% naive CD8, about 2.2% memory CD4, approximately 0.37% memory CD8.

This sequence was found in a man in his late teens or twenties in good health. The chain has TRBV6-6 and TRBJ1-4; a possible D gene is TRBD1 (5 bases). The sample consisted of naive CD4+ T cells sorted from blood. The sample's subset: CD45RA+ positively selected. CDR3 sequence reads: CASSYGGINEKLFF. CDR3 nucleotides: TGTGCCAGCAGTTACGGGGGGATTAATGAAAAACTGTTTTTT.